Each of the 9 T cell receptor beta chains below was sequenced from the same sample in a study of T cell repertoires in cytomegalovirus infection. TCRdb redid the calling of the reads with MiXCR, one entry per CDR3 protein. The sample records about 360,000 distinct CDR3 sequences, around 18% being singletons. The specimen sequenced was PBMCs. Receptors were obtained from a human donor in good health (CMV status not recorded). Some clones in this sample may be carry-over from other donors' samples.

This clonotype appeared a few times. The V gene is TRBV7-9, the J gene TRBJ2-3; D not resolved. CDR3 length: 15 amino acids. The V gene lost 3 bases and the J gene lost 3 bases, with 13 bases spanning the gap. From germline, CDR1 is SEHNR and CDR2 FQNEAQ (reference sequence). CDR3 amino acids: CASSFLASSTDTQYF. As DNA, the CDR3 is TGTGCCAGCAGCTTTCTCGCGTCGAGTACAGATACGCAGTATTTT.

This clonotype was counted between two and nine times. The chain uses TRBV5-5 and TRBJ1-6; 9 bases are shared with TRBD1. J was trimmed by 7 bases and V by 4 bases; bases with no gene match: 6. CDR1 and CDR2 from the germline V gene are SGHKS and YYEKEE (reference sequence). The CDR3 runs to 15 residues. For the CDR3, the DNA is TGTGCCAGCAGCCCTGCCGGGACAGGGAATTCACCCCTCCACTTT. Encoded protein: CASSPAGTGNSPLHF.

The V call is TRBV12-3 or TRBV12-4, the J call TRBJ2-5, with unresolved D. V was pared by 3 bases and J by 3 bases, with 8 bases between. This CDR3 contains 13 residues. The CDR3 sequence: CASSFYKEETQYF. In DNA, the CDR3 is TGTGCCAGCAGTTTCTATAAAGAAGAGACCCAGTACTTC.

Only a few counts were recorded for this clonotype. V and J are TRBV7-3 and TRBJ1-6; D is ambiguous. Germline CDR1 and CDR2: SGHTA and FQGTGA. This CDR3 contains 14 residues. V was pared by 5 bases and J by 8 bases, with 13 bases between. CDR3 nucleotide sequence: TGTGCCAGCAGCAAACGGCCCGGGGATTCACCCCTCCACTTT. Its translation is CASSKRPGDSPLHF.

This chain joins TRBV7-6 and TRBJ2-1; D is uncertain. The CDR3 runs to 18 residues. Germline V gene lookup returns CDR1 SGHVS and CDR2 FNYEAQ. The ends were cut back, 2 bases at V and 1 base at J, with 18 bases in the middle. CDR3 nucleotide sequence: TGTGCCAGCAGCTTAAAATCCATGGGGTGGGTTTCCTACAATGAGCAGTTCTTC. It encodes CASSLKSMGWVSYNEQFF.

This clonotype was recorded many times. The chain uses TRBV7-6 and TRBJ2-1, with D possibly being TRBD1 (5 bases). The CDR3 is 17 residues long. Trimming removed 3 bases from V and 4 bases from J, with 19 bases in between. Germline lookup yields CDR1 SGHVS and CDR2 FNYEAQ. This chain's CDR3 is CASSFVPDTNWYNEQFF. As DNA, the CDR3 is TGTGCCAGCAGCTTTGTTCCGGACACCAACTGGTACAATGAGCAGTTCTTC.

This clonotype was seen at least ten times. The gene calls are TRBV7-2 and TRBJ1-1, with D perhaps matching TRBD1 (5 bases). V dropped 4 bases and J dropped 3 bases, with 15 bases sitting between them. CDR1 is SGHTA, CDR2 FQGNSA, per germline. The CDR3 sequence is 15 residues long. For the CDR3, the DNA is TGTGCCAGCAGCTGGTTCGGGGCTACGGACACTGAAGCTTTCTTT. This codes for CASSWFGATDTEAFF.

The rearrangement uses TRBV11-2 and TRBJ2-7; 13 nucleotides line up with TRBD2. This CDR3 comprises 18 residues. Germline trimming cut 5 bases from V and 7 bases from J; bases unmatched to any gene: 17. Germline assignment: CDR1 SGHAT and CDR2 FQNNGV. The CDR3 region is CASSPNPLLAGGPGEQYF. In DNA, the CDR3 is TGTGCCAGCAGCCCGAACCCGCTACTAGCGGGAGGGCCTGGGGAGCAGTACTTC.

There are many counts of this clonotype. The chain uses TRBV13 and TRBJ2-5; tentatively, D is TRBD1 (5 bases). Between the trimmed V and J ends, which lost 1 base and 4 bases, there was a span of 10 bases. Germline CDR1 reads PRHDT; CDR2 reads FYEKMQ (reference sequence). CDR3 length equals 14 residues. CDR3 protein: CASSLEGRGETQYF. As DNA, the CDR3 is TGTGCCAGCAGCTTAGAGGGGCGTGGAGAGACCCAGTACTTC.